This T cell receptor (beta chain) was obtained from a study of cytomegalovirus exposure and HLA in healthy donors listed by TCRdb under 2017. For the study in its entirety: According to a later analysis, one platform produced both the 100 to 150 validation repertoires and the 670 or so repertoires of the first cohort. The study was designed to test whether signatures of past pathogen exposure could be identified by cataloging public T cell receptors. Besides the first cohort of approximately 670 subjects, a separate validation cohort made up of about 120 different subjects was used. The study combined high-throughput TCR immunosequencing, statistical association of individual TCRs with disease status, and machine learning to predict cytomegalovirus infection status.

A remark on this clone: Its antigen has not been determined. No base-level quality is on record; no much larger clone is a single base apart.

Taken from cysteine to phenylalanine, the CDR3 has 16 residues. Only the CDR3 portion is preserved as DNA: 48 bases, with reading frame beginning at the first base. The germline V gene supplies CDR1 MNHEY and CDR2 SVGAGI. Germline trimming amounts to 0 bases on V and 7 bases on J, with 5 as the count of junction bases outside the gene matches. Library generation was performed with the immunoSEQ multiplex PCR assay. The authors' analysis ran thus. To diagnose cytomegalovirus status from the catalog of TCR beta chain sequences, a statistical classification framework was built. TCRdb obtained this table from immuneACCESS and retained in-frame rearrangements with V and J assigned. These tables miss some clones; where compared with another copy, unresolved V genes account for less than half of the shortfall, and the remainder is unexplained. Clonal size and the V and J genes are those of that table, whereas D and trimming came from the DNA. Recorded for this sample are about 180,000 clones; about 85% of them occurred a single time. The ten largest clones represent approximately 15% of the sample.

What the research found in general, with its limitations: The study listed 164 TCR beta chains as associated with cytomegalovirus. In vitro tests confirmed that a few of the cytomegalovirus-associated TCR beta chains recognize cytomegalovirus antigens. Across donors, most TCR sequences were observed very rarely, whereas some public TCRs were present in many individuals. According to the authors, the approach could potentially be generalized to other disease states and immunological phenotypes. Cytomegalovirus status was reported to be diagnosed by the classifier with high specificity and sensitivity in both the original and validation cohorts. All 130 or so repertoires were used to score co-occurrence in the validation cohort in a later analysis, because that analysis had no HLA typing for the cohort. Subsequent analysis determined that TCRs grouped into clusters in the first cohort also showed a tendency toward co-occurrence across the approximately 120 validation repertoires, and 94% of cluster scores exceeded 0.

Donors formed part of the validation cohort, which comprised fewer than 150 subjects and was distinct from the first cohort of under 850 subjects. The sequenced sample was PBMCs. This receptor was taken from a man younger than 35 in good health and CMV-seropositive. The chain employs TRBV6-5 and TRBJ2-1, with 11 bases in between that match TRBD2. The base sequence is TGTGCCAGCAGTTACTCTATGGCTAGCGGGAGGAATGAGCAGTTCTTC. Translated, it reads CASSYSMASGRNEQFF.